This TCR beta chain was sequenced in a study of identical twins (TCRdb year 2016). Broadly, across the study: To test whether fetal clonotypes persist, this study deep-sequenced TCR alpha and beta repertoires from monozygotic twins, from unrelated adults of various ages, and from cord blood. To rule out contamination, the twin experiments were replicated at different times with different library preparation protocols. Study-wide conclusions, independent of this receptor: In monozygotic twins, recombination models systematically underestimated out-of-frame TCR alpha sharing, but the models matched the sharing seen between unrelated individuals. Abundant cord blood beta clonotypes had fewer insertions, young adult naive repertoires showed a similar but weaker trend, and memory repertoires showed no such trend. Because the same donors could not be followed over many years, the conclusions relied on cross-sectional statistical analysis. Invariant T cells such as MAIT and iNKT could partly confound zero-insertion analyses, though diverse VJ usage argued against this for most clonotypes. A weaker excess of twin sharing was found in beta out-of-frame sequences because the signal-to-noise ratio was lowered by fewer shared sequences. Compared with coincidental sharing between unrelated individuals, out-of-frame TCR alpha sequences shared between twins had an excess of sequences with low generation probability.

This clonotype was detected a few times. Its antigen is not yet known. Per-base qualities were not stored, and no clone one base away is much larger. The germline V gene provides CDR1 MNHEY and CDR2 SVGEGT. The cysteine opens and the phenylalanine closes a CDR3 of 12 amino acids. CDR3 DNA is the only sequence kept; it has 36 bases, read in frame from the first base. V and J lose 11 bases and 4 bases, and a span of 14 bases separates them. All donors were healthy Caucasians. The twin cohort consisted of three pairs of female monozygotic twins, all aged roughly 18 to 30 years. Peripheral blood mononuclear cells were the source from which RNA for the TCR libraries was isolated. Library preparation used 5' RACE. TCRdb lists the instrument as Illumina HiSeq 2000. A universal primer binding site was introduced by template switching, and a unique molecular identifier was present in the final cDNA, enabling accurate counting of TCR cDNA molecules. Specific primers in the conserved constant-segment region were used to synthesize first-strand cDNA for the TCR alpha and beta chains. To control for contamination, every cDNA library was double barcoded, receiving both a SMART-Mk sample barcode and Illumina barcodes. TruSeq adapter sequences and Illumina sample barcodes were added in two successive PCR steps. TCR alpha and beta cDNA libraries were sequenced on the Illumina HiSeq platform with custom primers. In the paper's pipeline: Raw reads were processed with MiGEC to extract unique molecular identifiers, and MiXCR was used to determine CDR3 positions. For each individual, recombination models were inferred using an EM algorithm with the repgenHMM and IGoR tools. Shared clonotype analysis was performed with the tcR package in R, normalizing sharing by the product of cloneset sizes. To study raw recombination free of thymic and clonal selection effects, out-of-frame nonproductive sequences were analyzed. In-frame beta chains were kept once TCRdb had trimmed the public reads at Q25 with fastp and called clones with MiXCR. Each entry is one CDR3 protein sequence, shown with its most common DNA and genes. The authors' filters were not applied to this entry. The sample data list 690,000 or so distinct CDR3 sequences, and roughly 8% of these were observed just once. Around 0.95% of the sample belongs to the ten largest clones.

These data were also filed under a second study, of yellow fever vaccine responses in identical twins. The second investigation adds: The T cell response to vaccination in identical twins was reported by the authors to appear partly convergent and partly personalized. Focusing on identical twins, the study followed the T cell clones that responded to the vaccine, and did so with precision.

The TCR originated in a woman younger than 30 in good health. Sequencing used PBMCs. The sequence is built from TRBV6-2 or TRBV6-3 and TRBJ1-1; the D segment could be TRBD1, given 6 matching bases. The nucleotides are TGTGCCGGTGGGGGCGGGGGCACTGAAGCTTTCTTT. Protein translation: CAGGGGGTEAFF.